This passage covers 20 T cell receptor beta chains from one sample sequenced in a study of control samples from healthy donors and cancer patients. Clones were sequenced by immunoSEQ multiplex PCR, and TCRdb holds only the in-frame ones, with some missing. The sample has approximately 140,000 clones; about 90% are singletons. Sequenced input: blood. Receptor source: a man aged 18 to 30 in good health.

V usage is TRBV18 and J usage is TRBJ1-1; the D gene is possibly TRBD1 (5 bases). V shed 5 bases and J shed 3 bases, with 16 bases lying between them. The germline gives CDR1 KGHSH, CDR2 LQKENI. The CDR3 covers 15 residues. This chain's CDR3 is CASSLRGGVDTEAFF. The CDR3 DNA sequence: TGTGCCAGCTCATTGAGGGGTGGTGTGGACACTGAAGCTTTCTTT.

The gene calls are TRBV2 and TRBJ1-1; D remains ambiguous. This CDR3 comprises 16 residues. The ends were cut back, 5 bases at V and 1 base at J, with 17 bases in the middle. Germline CDR1 reads SNHLY; CDR2 reads FYNNEI. The CDR3 DNA reads as TGTGCCAGCAGTTTAGACCGGACGGGGAAGAACACTGAAGCTTTCTTT. Its protein product is CASSLDRTGKNTEAFF.

The chain carries TRBV3-1 (or the pseudogene TRBV3-2) and TRBJ2-1, with 8 bases fitting TRBD2. The V and J ends lost 11 bases and 4 bases, in that order; junction bases with no gene match: 13. This CDR3 region has 15 residues. Germline assignment: CDR1 LGHDT and CDR2 YNNKEL (reference sequence). The CDR3 region is CAPGEERGQYNEQFF. CDR3 nucleotide sequence: TGTGCCCCCGGGGAGGAGCGGGGGCAATACAATGAGCAGTTCTTC.

This chain uses TRBV5-1 with TRBJ2-7; 9 positions match TRBD1. Germline loops: CDR1 SGHRS, CDR2 YFSETQ. J gave up 6 bases and V 2 bases, and 6 bases lay outside the gene matches. The CDR3 has 14 residues. CDR3 sequence (DNA): TGCGCCAGCAGCTTAGGGACAGGGAAGGGCGAGCAGTACTTC. Residues: CASSLGTGKGEQYF.

The CDR3 nucleotides read TGTGCCAGCAGTTACTCGACTAGCGGGATAGGCGATACGCAGTATTTT. Translated: CASSYSTSGIGDTQYF. The rearrangement joins TRBV6-5 to TRBJ2-3; TRBD2 matches 11 bases. Trimming removed 0 bases from V and 6 bases from J; junction bases left unmatched: 5. The CDR3 has 16 amino acids. CDR1 MNHEY and CDR2 SVGAGI come from the germline V gene.

V is TRBV7-2 and J is TRBJ2-3; maybe TRBD2 (6 bases). CDR1 and CDR2 (germline): SGHTA, FQGNSA. V lost 4 bases to trimming and J lost 2 bases, with 19 bases between them. The CDR3 loop spans 17 amino acids. The CDR3 protein is CASSSFAGTATTDTQYF. CDR3 in DNA: TGTGCCAGCAGCTCATTCGCCGGGACTGCCACCACAGATACGCAGTATTTT.

The J gene is TRBJ2-7, the V gene TRBV27; 9 nucleotides match TRBD1. V shed 2 bases and J 6 bases; nucleotides not matched to a gene: 11. The CDR3 has 16 residues. The V gene's germline CDR1 is MNHEY and CDR2 SMNVEV (reference sequence). In DNA form, the CDR3 reads TGTGCCAGCAGTTTAGCACTGGTCGGGACAGGGAGCGAGCAGTACTTC. Translated: CASSLALVGTGSEQYF.

V gene TRBV27 combines with J gene TRBJ1-6, with 10 bases identical to TRBD1. The germline V gene has CDR1 MNHEY and CDR2 SMNVEV (reference sequence). J gave up 7 bases and V 4 bases, and 4 bases lay outside the gene matches. The CDR3 covers 15 residues. In DNA form, the CDR3 reads TGTGCCAGCAGTTCTCTGGACAGGGGGAATTCACCCCTCCACTTT. This codes for CASSSLDRGNSPLHF.

The J gene is TRBJ2-2, the V gene TRBV5-4; 7 bases align to TRBD1. The CDR3 length is 14 residues. CDR1 is SGHNT, CDR2 YYREEE, per germline (reference sequence). The junction had 4 bases not matched to a gene; V was cut back by 2 bases and J by 6 bases. The CDR3 region is CASSFKTGPGELFF. CDR3 bases: TGTGCCAGCAGCTTCAAGACAGGGCCCGGGGAGCTGTTTTTT. The full variable domain, rest sourced from reference TRBV5-4 and TRBJ2-2, is ETGVTQSPTHLIKTRGQQVTLRCSSQSGHNTVSWYQQALGQGPQFIFQYYREEENGRGNFPPRFSGLQFPNYSSELNVNALELDDSALYLCASSFKTGPGELFFGEGSRLTVL.

The J gene is TRBJ1-1, the V gene TRBV5-5; D possibly corresponds to TRBD1 (5 bases). V lost 4 bases and J lost 0, with 10 bases in between. Germline V CDR1 and CDR2: SGHKS, YYEKEE (reference sequence). The CDR3 runs 14 residues. In DNA form, the CDR3 reads TGTGCCAGCAGCCGACAGCTAATGAACACTGAAGCTTTCTTT. It encodes CASSRQLMNTEAFF. Based on the CDR3 plus reference TRBV5-5 and TRBJ1-1, the full variable domain is DAGVTQSPTHLIKTRGQQVTLRCSPISGHKSVSWYQQVLGQGPQFIFQYYEKEERGRGNFPDRFSARQFPNYSSELNVNALLLGDSALYLCASSRQLMNTEAFFGQGTRLTVV.

The gene calls are TRBV5-1 and TRBJ1-4, with D hard to call. V lost 0 bases, J lost 8 bases, and 14 bases lay in between. The CDR3 totals 15 residues. CDR1 and CDR2 from the germline V gene are SGHRS and YFSETQ. CDR3 sequence: CASSLGLGSEEKLFF. CDR3 in DNA: TGCGCCAGCAGCTTGGGTTTGGGGTCTGAGGAAAAACTGTTTTTT.

This clone was found once. The chain couples TRBV11-2 to TRBJ2-5, with D possibly TRBD2 on 6 matching bases. Germline loops: CDR1 SGHAT, CDR2 FQNNGV. The CDR3 is made up of 17 amino acids. V lost 1 base and J lost 5, with 20 bases in between. The CDR3 region is CASSLGSGLMGQETQYF. The CDR3 DNA is TGTGCCAGCAGCTTAGGATCTGGACTAATGGGGCAGGAGACCCAGTACTTC.

This rearrangement joins TRBV30 to TRBJ1-1; D is unclear. The V gene lost 4 bases and the J gene lost 0 bases, with 9 bases spanning the gap. CDR3 length equals 13 residues. Germline-derived CDR1 and CDR2 are GTSNPN and SVGIG (reference sequence). CDR3 sequence (DNA): TGTGCCTGGACCTCCGGGGTGAACACTGAAGCTTTCTTT. It is translated as CAWTSGVNTEAFF.

The chain uses TRBV25-1 and TRBJ1-2; 8 bases are shared with TRBD1. Trimming at V came to 6 bases and at J to 4 bases, leaving 13 bases not matched to a gene. Per the germline V gene, CDR1 is MGHDK and CDR2 is SYGVNS. CDR3 length equals 16 residues. This CDR3 is CASRETGVTGTYGYTF. CDR3 in DNA: TGTGCCAGCAGGGAGACAGGGGTCACTGGGACCTATGGCTACACCTTC.

The J gene is TRBJ2-6, the V gene TRBV19, with no clear D. The germline gives CDR1 LNHDA, CDR2 SQIVND (reference sequence). The CDR3 covers 17 residues. V lost 6 bases and J 2 bases, leaving 17 bases between the germline ends. This chain's CDR3 is CASSDHIRNPGANVLTF. The CDR3 DNA reads TGTGCCAGTAGCGACCACATACGAAATCCTGGGGCCAACGTCCTGACTTTC.

Ten or more counts support this clone. The J gene is TRBJ1-6, the V gene TRBV3-1 (or the pseudogene TRBV3-2); 7 bases map to TRBD1. Trimming took 4 bases from V and 4 from J; bases not matched to a gene: 1. Per germline, CDR1 LGHDT and CDR2 YNNKEL (reference sequence). The CDR3 has 14 residues. CDR3 DNA: TGTGCCAGCAGCCTGGGACAGTATAATTCACCCCTCCACTTT. Its protein product is CASSLGQYNSPLHF.

The CDR3 nucleotides are TGTGCCAGCAGCCGACAGGGTTGGGGGGCTGGCTACACCTTC. Amino acid sequence: CASSRQGWGAGYTF. The chain has TRBV7-9 and TRBJ1-2; 7 positions agree with TRBD1. Per germline, CDR1 SEHNR and CDR2 FQNEAQ (reference sequence). V lost 5 bases and J lost 7; bases outside the gene matches: 10. CDR3 length: 14 amino acids. The full variable domain, completed using reference TRBV7-9 and TRBJ1-2, is DTGVSQNPRHKITKRGQNVTFRCDPISEHNRLYWYRQTLGQGPEFLTYFQNEAQLEKSRLLSDRFSAERPKGSFSTLEIQRTEQGDSAMYLCASSRQGWGAGYTFGSGTRLTVV.

The CDR3 sequence is CATSRDYRRGGRVNSPLHF. The CDR3 nucleotides read TGTGCCACCAGCAGAGATTATCGGCGGGGTGGGAGGGTCAATTCACCCCTCCACTTT. This chain connects TRBV15 to TRBJ1-6; D call uncertain. The germline gives CDR1 LNHNV, CDR2 YYDKDF (reference sequence). V was shortened by 0 bases and J by 7 bases, with 22 bases between the two germline ends. CDR3 length: 19 amino acids.

V is TRBV28 and J is TRBJ1-2; D is uncertain. The CDR3 has 15 amino acids. Looked up from germline, CDR1 is MDHEN and CDR2 is SYDVKM. The V end was cut by 8 bases, the J end by 2 bases, with 18 bases between. CDR3 residues: CASVSPPRHNYGYTF. The CDR3 bases are TGTGCCAGCGTCTCCCCTCCAAGGCACAACTATGGCTACACCTTC.

This chain joins TRBV11-2 and TRBJ2-2; D uncertain. CDR1 and CDR2 from the germline V gene are SGHAT and FQNNGV. The CDR3 covers 15 residues. Deletions cut 6 bases from V and 5 bases from J, with 16 bases between. The CDR3 region is CASSQFLSGTGELFF. The CDR3 DNA reads TGTGCCAGCAGTCAATTCCTAAGTGGGACCGGGGAGCTGTTTTTT.